Sequencing of this T cell receptor beta chain was carried out in a study of blood T cells in healthy people across ages. Study-wide results and caveats: Comparison with aged donors showed that long-lived donors had more naive CD4+ cells and higher diversity. CMV infection status of these donors was not known. The study could not conclusively compare naive and antigen-experienced cells, given its unsorted PBMCs. In these data, TCR beta diversity tracked strongly with naive T cell percentage.

There are 16 residues in the CDR3. CDR1 is DFQATT, CDR2 SNEGSKA, per germline (reference sequence). Trimming removed 0 bases from V and 0 bases from J, with 12 bases in between. Combining a sample-barcoded 5' primer with a J-beta primer mix, a second PCR ran for roughly 7 to 11 cycles. TCRdb passed the 5' RACE reads through MiXCR, listing each CDR3 protein once. The sample has about 1.4 million distinct CDR3 sequences, roughly 59% seen once; the top ten hold more than 6%. On this clonotype itself: Its antigen is not identified.

The specimen sequenced was blood. This receptor was identified in a man in his late teens or twenties in good health. The chain combines TRBV20-1 with TRBJ2-1; perhaps TRBD1 as D (5 bases). The CDR3 DNA follows: TGCAGTGCTAGAGATGATGGACAAAGCTCCTACAATGAGCAGTTCTTC. Translation: CSARDDGQSSYNEQFF.